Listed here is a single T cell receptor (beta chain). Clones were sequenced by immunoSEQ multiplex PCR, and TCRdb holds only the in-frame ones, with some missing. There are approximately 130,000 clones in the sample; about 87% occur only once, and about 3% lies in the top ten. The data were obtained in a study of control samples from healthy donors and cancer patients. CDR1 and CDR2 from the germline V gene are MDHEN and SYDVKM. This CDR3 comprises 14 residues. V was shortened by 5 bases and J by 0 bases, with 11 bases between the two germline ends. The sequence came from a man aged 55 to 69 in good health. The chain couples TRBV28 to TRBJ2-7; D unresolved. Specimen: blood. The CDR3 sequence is CASSRSRSSYEQYF. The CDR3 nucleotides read TGTGCCAGCAGTCGTAGTAGAAGCTCCTACGAGCAGTACTTC.